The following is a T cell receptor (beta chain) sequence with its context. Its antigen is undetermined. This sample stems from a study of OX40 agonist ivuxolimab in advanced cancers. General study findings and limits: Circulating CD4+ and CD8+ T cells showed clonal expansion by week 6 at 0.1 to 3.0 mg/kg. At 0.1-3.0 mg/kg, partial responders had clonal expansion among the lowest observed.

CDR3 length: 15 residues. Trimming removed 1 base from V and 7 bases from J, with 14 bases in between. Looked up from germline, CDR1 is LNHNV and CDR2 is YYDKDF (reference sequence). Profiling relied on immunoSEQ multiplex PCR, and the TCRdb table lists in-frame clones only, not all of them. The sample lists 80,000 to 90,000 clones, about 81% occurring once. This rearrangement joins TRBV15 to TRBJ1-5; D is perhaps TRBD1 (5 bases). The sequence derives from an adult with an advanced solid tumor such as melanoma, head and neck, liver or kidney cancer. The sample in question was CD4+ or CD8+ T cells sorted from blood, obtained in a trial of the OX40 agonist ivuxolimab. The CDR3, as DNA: TGTGCCACCAGCAGAGCTGGGACGCAGCCCCAGCCCCAGCATTTT. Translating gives CATSRAGTQPQPQHF.